The clone carrying this T cell receptor (beta chain) was observed once. These data are taken from a study of blood T cell repertoires in COVID-19. Study-wide background: Acute and convalescent COVID-19 specimens originated in the United States, Italy and Spain.

Germline CDR1 is LNHDA and CDR2 is SQIVND (reference sequence). The V gene end was trimmed by 4 bases and the J gene end by 2 bases; junction bases not matched to a gene: 6. The CDR3 runs 15 residues. In the source study's methods: Amplification from reference gene primers served as the basis for estimated nucleated cell counts. Only in-frame clones appear in the TCRdb table, and some are missing; sequencing was by immunoSEQ multiplex PCR. That table supplies the V and J calls and clone size; D and trimming were determined from the DNA. Among over 200,000 clones listed, about four fifths were seen once.

The receptor comes from a woman in her 40s with acute or convalescent COVID-19. Sequencing was done on a sample of peripheral blood. The genes are TRBV19 and TRBJ2-7; TRBD1 matches at 9 bases. In DNA form, the CDR3 reads TGTGCCAGTAGTAGGAGGGGACAGGGACCCTACGAGCAGTACTTC. It specifies CASSRRGQGPYEQYF.